This TCR beta chain was obtained from a study of blood T cells in healthy people across ages. Study-wide points: When one million T cells were used, diversity estimates were thought to be underestimates. TCR beta diversity tracked closely with naive T cell percentage.

About this clonotype itself: The antigen is undetermined.

Germline CDR1 reads MDHEN; CDR2 reads SYDVKM. Trimming took off 6 bases at V and 5 bases at J, with 16 bases between the two ends. The CDR3 is made up of 14 amino acids. Next came a second PCR, run for about 7 to 12 cycles, which used a sample-barcoded 5' primer along with a J-beta primer mix. TCRdb fed the 5' RACE reads into MiXCR, producing one record per CDR3 protein. There are 550,000 to 600,000 distinct CDR3 sequences in the sample; 27% occur only once, and roughly 20% lies in the top ten. Sequenced sample: blood. This receptor was taken from a woman in her 70s in good health. The genes are TRBV28 and TRBJ2-5, with a possible D match to TRBD2 (6 bases). Here the CDR3 DNA reads TGTGCCAGCAGACCGCACGCGGGAAGTGAGACCCAGTACTTC. Residues: CASRPHAGSETQYF.